The 21 T cell receptor beta chains below were found in one sample sequenced in a study of glioma-infiltrating T cells after dendritic cell vaccination. The protocol was immunoSEQ multiplex PCR, while the TCRdb copy is restricted to in-frame clones and leaves out a portion. The table has just under 85,000 clones, roughly 90% seen once. The sequenced sample was blood, obtained before dendritic cell vaccination. Receptors originate from a human donor with glioblastoma.

V and J are TRBV5-4 and TRBJ2-1; D remains ambiguous. CDR1 and CDR2 from the germline V gene are SGHNT and YYREEE (reference sequence). V was clipped by 1 base and J by 0 bases, with 8 bases between them. The CDR3 covers 15 residues. The CDR3 here is CASSLHPSSYNEQFF. The CDR3 DNA sequence: TGTGCCAGCAGCTTGCATCCGAGCTCCTACAATGAGCAGTTCTTC.

This chain uses TRBV30 with TRBJ2-7, with D perhaps TRBD2 (7 bases). CDR1 is GTSNPN, CDR2 SVGIG, per germline (reference sequence). The CDR3 totals 15 residues. Trimming cost V 0 bases and J 1 base, with 13 bases left between them. Written as DNA, the CDR3 is TGTGCCTGGAGTGTAGGGGGGGGAACGTCCTACGAGCAGTACTTC. It yields the protein CAWSVGGGTSYEQYF.

The chain has TRBV10-2 and TRBJ1-2; D is unclear. V lost 4 bases and J 5 bases, leaving 8 bases between the germline ends. This CDR3 has 12 residues. CDR1 and CDR2 (germline): WSHSY, SAAADI. CDR3 loop: CASSVGEYGYTF. The CDR3 DNA reads TGCGCCAGCAGTGTTGGGGAGTATGGCTACACCTTC.

The gene calls are TRBV7-6 and TRBJ2-7; perhaps TRBD2 as D (6 bases). From germline, CDR1 is SGHVS and CDR2 FNYEAQ. Trimming cost V 5 bases and J 4 bases, with 18 bases left between them. The CDR3 has 15 amino acids. CDR3 region: CASSEGTDFGYEQYF. The DNA of the CDR3 is TGTGCCAGCAGCGAAGGGACTGACTTTGGATACGAGCAGTACTTC.

The rearrangement uses TRBV5-8 and TRBJ2-5; 7 positions agree with TRBD2. In germline, CDR1 is SGHTS, CDR2 YDEGEE. The CDR3 is made up of 14 amino acids. Trimming cost V 5 bases and J 2 bases; bases outside gene matches: 6. The CDR3 DNA reads TGTGCCAGCAGTCCTGGACTAGATCAAGAGACCCAGTACTTC. Protein: CASSPGLDQETQYF.

The gene calls are TRBV7-2 and TRBJ2-7; D is uncertain. The germline V gene has CDR1 SGHTA and CDR2 FQGNSA. Trimming removed 1 base at V and 0 bases at J, with 7 bases between. The CDR3 is 14 amino acids. CDR3 residues: CASSLGPRSYEQYF. In DNA form, the CDR3 reads TGTGCCAGCAGCTTAGGGCCCCGCTCCTACGAGCAGTACTTC.

The V call is TRBV25-1, the J call TRBJ2-1; the match to TRBD2 covers 11 bases. V trimming: 5 bases; J trimming: 0 bases; junction bases outside the gene matches: 9. Germline lookup yields CDR1 MGHDK and CDR2 SYGVNS. The CDR3 totals 18 residues. CDR3: CASSNIAGGESSYNEQFF. The CDR3 DNA sequence: TGTGCCAGCAGTAATATAGCGGGGGGGGAAAGCTCCTACAATGAGCAGTTCTTC.

The V and J genes are TRBV18 and TRBJ1-5; D may be TRBD1 (6 bases). The CDR3 spans 15 residues. The ends were cut back, 3 bases at V and 3 bases at J, with 12 bases in the middle. Germline CDR1 and CDR2: KGHSH and LQKENI. CDR3 sequence reads: CASSPYGTNNQPQHF. CDR3 bases: TGTGCCAGCTCACCGTACGGGACAAACAATCAGCCCCAGCATTTT.

The genes are TRBV19 and TRBJ1-4, with 8 bases matching TRBD1. Trimming took 6 bases from V and 3 from J; bases not matched to a gene: 6. This CDR3 spans 15 amino acids. In germline, CDR1 is LNHDA, CDR2 SQIVND (reference sequence). Here the CDR3 DNA reads TGTGCCAGTAGACTCCAGGGGGCAGCTAATGAAAAACTGTTTTTT. It codes for CASRLQGAANEKLFF.

This chain joins TRBV5-1 and TRBJ2-1; 9 bases line up with TRBD2. The CDR3 is made up of 16 amino acids. The V gene end was trimmed by 4 bases and the J gene end by 5 bases; junction bases not matched to a gene: 10. CDR1 SGHRS and CDR2 YFSETQ come from the germline V gene. DNA for the CDR3: TGCGCCAGCAGCCCCACCTTGGGACTAGCCCACAATGAGCAGTTCTTC. Amino acids: CASSPTLGLAHNEQFF.

V gene TRBV27 combines with J gene TRBJ1-2, with 10 bases lining up with TRBD1. J gave up 2 bases and V 6 bases, and 3 bases lay outside the gene matches. Germline CDR1 MNHEY, CDR2 SMNVEV (reference sequence). This CDR3 has 14 amino acids. The CDR3 DNA is TGTGCCAGCAGCGCGACAGGGGGCAACTATGGCTACACCTTC. Translated, it gives CASSATGGNYGYTF.

The chain carries TRBV30 and TRBJ2-3; the D is unclear. V was cut by 7 bases and J by 5 bases, with 10 bases left in between. Germline V gene data show CDR1 as GTSNPN and CDR2 as SVGIG (reference sequence). The CDR3 loop spans 11 amino acids. The CDR3 sequence: CAYNLVDTQYF. CDR3 coding DNA: TGTGCCTATAACCTAGTAGATACGCAGTATTTT.

This clone was seen only once. V usage is TRBV2 and J usage is TRBJ2-4; 8 bases agree with TRBD1. The germline CDR1 and CDR2 sequences are SNHLY and FYNNEI. The CDR3 has 13 residues. J lost 8 bases, V lost 6 bases, and 6 bases had no gene match. The CDR3 is CASRDRVSDIQYF. In nucleotides, the CDR3 is TGTGCCAGCAGGGACAGGGTCTCGGACATTCAGTACTTC.

The V and J genes are TRBV5-1 and TRBJ2-3, with no clear D. The CDR3 is made up of 14 amino acids. CDR1 and CDR2 from the germline V gene are SGHRS and YFSETQ. Trimming left V 0 bases short and J 2 bases short, with 7 bases between. CDR3 amino acids: CASSLGDNTDTQYF. The CDR3, as DNA: TGCGCCAGCAGCTTGGGCGACAACACAGATACGCAGTATTTT.

This chain links TRBV11-2 with TRBJ2-1; a possible D gene is TRBD2 (5 bases). V lost 5 bases, J lost 0 bases, and 11 bases lay in between. In germline, CDR1 is SGHAT, CDR2 FQNNGV. The CDR3 extends over 15 amino acids. The CDR3 is CASSGEHSSYNEQFF. The CDR3 bases are TGTGCCAGCAGCGGGGAGCATAGCTCCTACAATGAGCAGTTCTTC.

The J gene is TRBJ2-5, the V gene TRBV29-1, with a weak D call TRBD1 (5 bases). Germline CDR1 SQVTM, CDR2 ANQGSEA. Trimming pared 4 bases from V and 5 bases from J, leaving 8 bases between. The CDR3 contains 11 residues. The CDR3 nucleotides are TGCAGCGTTGCAGGGTACGAGACCCAGTACTTC. Translation: CSVAGYETQYF. The full variable domain, with the rest looked up from reference TRBV29-1 and TRBJ2-5, is SAVISQKPSRDICQRGTSLTIQCQVDSQVTMMFWYRQQPGQSLTLIATANQGSEATYESGFVIDKFPISRPNLTFSTLTVSNMSPEDSSIYLCSVAGYETQYFGPGTRLLVL.

The CDR3: CASSQVGLAGGFRYTNEQFF. CDR3 nucleotide sequence: TGCGCCAGCAGCCAAGTTGGACTAGCGGGAGGTTTTAGGTATACGAATGAGCAGTTCTTC. V usage is TRBV4-1 and J usage is TRBJ2-1; 14 bases fit TRBD2. Unmatched junction bases numbered 15, after V lost 1 base and J lost 7 bases. This CDR3 is built from 20 residues. Per germline, CDR1 MGHRA and CDR2 YSYEKL.

The chain combines TRBV28 with TRBJ2-7; 8 bases fit TRBD2. J lost 2 bases, V lost 5 bases, and 5 bases had no gene match. CDR1 and CDR2 from the germline V gene are MDHEN and SYDVKM. CDR3 length: 14 amino acids. The CDR3 sequence: CASSIAGSAYEQYF. The CDR3 DNA sequence: TGTGCCAGCAGTATAGCGGGAAGCGCCTACGAGCAGTACTTC.

This chain uses TRBV6-6 with TRBJ2-1, with D tentatively TRBD1 (6 bases). Germline V gene sequence: CDR1 MNHNY, CDR2 SVGAGI (reference sequence). CDR3 length: 13 residues. V dropped 5 bases and J dropped 8 bases, with 13 bases sitting between them. The CDR3 DNA reads as TGTGCCAGCAGTCGAAGGGACAACCATGAGCAGTTCTTC. Its protein product is CASSRRDNHEQFF.

The chain links TRBV6-5 to TRBJ1-4; TRBD1 matches 11 bases. The CDR3 is made up of 14 amino acids. CDR1 MNHEY and CDR2 SVGAGI come from the germline V gene. V was clipped by 8 bases and J by 7 bases; unmatched bases: 6. CDR3 DNA sequence: TGTGCCAGCCGGCGGACAGGGGGCGGTGAAAAACTGTTTTTT. Translated, it gives CASRRTGGGEKLFF.

This clone was seen a single time. This chain joins TRBV5-8 and TRBJ2-2; 7 bases agree with TRBD2. Per the germline V gene, CDR1 is SGHTS and CDR2 is YDEGEE. After removal of 4 bases from V and 2 bases from J, the junction contained 5 bases not matched to a gene. The CDR3 runs 15 residues. The CDR3 DNA sequence: TGTGCCAGCAGCGCCGGGACTAAAAACACCGGGGAGCTGTTTTTT. It yields the protein CASSAGTKNTGELFF.